One TCR beta chain is described in this entry. Reverse transcription of 0.5 to 1 ug RNA was performed with random hexamers. Amplification of TCR beta CDR3 by immunoSEQ multiplex PCR spanned 54 Vbeta and 13 Jbeta. TCRdb redid the calling of the immunoSEQ multiplex PCR reads with MiXCR, one entry per CDR3 protein. Here the sample spans some 300,000 distinct CDR3 sequences, approximately 85% being singletons. These data originate in a study of CD8 T cells in Susac syndrome. The CDR3 runs 15 residues. The V and J ends lost 3 bases and 2 bases respectively, with 12 bases between them. Germline CDR1 is MGHRA and CDR2 is YSYEKL. In blood CD8+ and CD4+ T cells, TCR beta underwent sequencing. Those who served as multiple sclerosis controls were treatment-naive patients with stable or active relapsing-remitting disease. Isolation of CD8+ and CD4+ T cells was performed negatively, whereas enrichment of TEMRA cells was done by FACS.

The chain is built from TRBV4-1 and TRBJ2-3, with no clear D. This TCR came from a human donor with multiple sclerosis. The sequencing input was CD8+ T cells from PBMCs. In DNA form, the CDR3 reads TGCGCCAGCAGCCAGCAGGTGCAGAACACAGATACGCAGTATTTT. This translates into CASSQQVQNTDTQYF.